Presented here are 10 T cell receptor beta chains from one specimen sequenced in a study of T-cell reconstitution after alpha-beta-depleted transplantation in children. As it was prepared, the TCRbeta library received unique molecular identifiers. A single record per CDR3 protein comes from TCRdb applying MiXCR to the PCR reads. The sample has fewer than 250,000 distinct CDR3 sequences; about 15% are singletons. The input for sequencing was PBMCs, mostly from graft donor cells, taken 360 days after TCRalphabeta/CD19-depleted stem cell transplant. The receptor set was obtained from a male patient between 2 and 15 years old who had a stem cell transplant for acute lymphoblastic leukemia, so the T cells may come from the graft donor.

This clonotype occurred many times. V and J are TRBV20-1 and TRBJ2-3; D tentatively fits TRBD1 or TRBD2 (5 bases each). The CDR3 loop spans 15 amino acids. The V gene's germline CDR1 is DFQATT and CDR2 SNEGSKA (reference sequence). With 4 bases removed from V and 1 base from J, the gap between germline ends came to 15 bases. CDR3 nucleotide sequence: TGCAGTGCTACCCCGCCAATGGGGGGCACAGATACGCAGTATTTT. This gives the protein CSATPPMGGTDTQYF.

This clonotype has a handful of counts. CDR3 protein: CASSQEAPRRTDTQYF. The CDR3 region has the DNA TGCGCCAGCAGCCAAGAGGCACCGAGGAGGACAGATACGCAGTATTTT. This chain uses TRBV4-1 with TRBJ2-3, with D perhaps TRBD2 (5 bases). The length of the CDR3 is 16 residues. Deletions cut 0 bases from V and 3 bases from J, with 13 bases between. Germline lookup yields CDR1 MGHRA and CDR2 YSYEKL.

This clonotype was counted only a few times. CDR3 DNA sequence: TGTGCCAGCAGTTCATACGGCAGGTTCTCACCGGACAATATGAACACTGAAGCTTTCTTT. Its translation: CASSSYGRFSPDNMNTEAFF. The rearrangement links TRBV12-3 or TRBV12-4 to TRBJ1-1; maybe TRBD1 (5 bases). The germline V and J ends were trimmed by 4 bases and 0 bases, with 27 bases remaining between them. The CDR3 loop spans 20 amino acids.

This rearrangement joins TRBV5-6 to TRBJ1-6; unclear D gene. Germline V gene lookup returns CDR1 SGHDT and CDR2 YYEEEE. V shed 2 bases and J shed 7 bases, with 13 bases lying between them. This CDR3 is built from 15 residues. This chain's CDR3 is CASSFSSGSNSPLHF. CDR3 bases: TGTGCCAGCAGCTTCAGTTCGGGGTCGAATTCACCCCTCCACTTT.

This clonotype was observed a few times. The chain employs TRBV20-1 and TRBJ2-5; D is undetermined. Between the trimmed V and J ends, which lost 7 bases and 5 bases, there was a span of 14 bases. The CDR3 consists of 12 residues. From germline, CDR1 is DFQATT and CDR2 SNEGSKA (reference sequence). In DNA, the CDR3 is TGCAGTGGGACCAACCTTGGGGAGACCCAGTACTTC. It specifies CSGTNLGETQYF.

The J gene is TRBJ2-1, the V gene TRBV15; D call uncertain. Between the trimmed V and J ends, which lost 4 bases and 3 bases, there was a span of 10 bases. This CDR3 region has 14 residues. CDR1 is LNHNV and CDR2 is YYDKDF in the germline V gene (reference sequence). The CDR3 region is CATSKGVSYNEQFF. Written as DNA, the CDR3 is TGTGCCACCAGCAAGGGTGTAAGCTACAATGAGCAGTTCTTC.

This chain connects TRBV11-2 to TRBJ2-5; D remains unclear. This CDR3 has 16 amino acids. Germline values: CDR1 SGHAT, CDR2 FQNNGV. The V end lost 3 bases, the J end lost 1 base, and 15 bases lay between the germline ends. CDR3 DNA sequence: TGTGCCAGCAGCTTCTGGGGTCAGAGGACCCAAGAGACCCAGTACTTC. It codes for CASSFWGQRTQETQYF.

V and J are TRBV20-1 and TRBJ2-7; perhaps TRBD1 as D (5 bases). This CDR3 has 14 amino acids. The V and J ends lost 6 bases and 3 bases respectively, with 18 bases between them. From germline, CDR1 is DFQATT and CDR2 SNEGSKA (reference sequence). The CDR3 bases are TGCAGTGCCCCAACCCCGAGACAGCTCTACGAGCAGTACTTC. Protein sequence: CSAPTPRQLYEQYF.

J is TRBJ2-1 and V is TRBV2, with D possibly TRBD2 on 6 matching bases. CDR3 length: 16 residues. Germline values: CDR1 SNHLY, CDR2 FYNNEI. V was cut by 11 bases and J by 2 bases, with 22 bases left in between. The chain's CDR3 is CAVGGTPLTPYNEQFF. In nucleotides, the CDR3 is TGTGCCGTTGGGGGGACTCCCTTGACCCCCTACAATGAGCAGTTCTTC.

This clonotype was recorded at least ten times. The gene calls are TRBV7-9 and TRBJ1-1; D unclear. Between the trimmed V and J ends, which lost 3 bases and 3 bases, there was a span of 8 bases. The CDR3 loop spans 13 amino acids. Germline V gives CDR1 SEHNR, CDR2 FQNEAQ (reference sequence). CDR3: CASSLPGDTEAFF. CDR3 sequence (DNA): TGTGCCAGCAGCTTGCCGGGTGACACTGAAGCTTTCTTT.